The 20 T cell receptor beta chains reported below all come from one sample, sequenced in a study of a mutant IDH1 vaccine in newly diagnosed glioma. What these receptors recognize is not known. The table came from immunoSEQ multiplex PCR; TCRdb's copy has only in-frame clones and leaves some out. The sample has some 46,000 clones, almost 95% seen once; the top ten hold roughly 2.3%. Time point noted: week 35, safety follow-up. Vaccinated patients received 300 ug of mutant IDH1 20-mer peptide per dose, with topical imiquimod. The material sequenced was PBMCs, taken from a glioma patient whose treatment included an IDH1 peptide vaccine. Source of these receptors: a man between 45 and 60 years old with glioma.

The sample holds one count of this clone. This chain joins TRBV14 and TRBJ2-7; possible D gene TRBD1, 5 bases. V shed 6 bases and J shed 11 bases, with 20 bases lying between them. CDR1 and CDR2 from the germline V gene are SGHDN and FVKESK. There are 13 residues in the CDR3. In DNA form, the CDR3 reads TGTGCCAGCAGTCCGAACAGGAACGCTAGGGAGTACTTC. It yields the protein CASSPNRNAREYF.

The chain recombines TRBV5-4 with TRBJ1-2; 8 bases map to TRBD1. The CDR3 consists of 14 residues. The germline CDR1 and CDR2 sequences are SGHNT and YYREEE (reference sequence). J lost 14 bases, V lost 4 bases, and 16 bases had no gene match. CDR3 sequence reads: CASSPGQATMSGTF. CDR3 bases: TGTGCCAGCAGCCCGGGACAGGCTACTATGTCGGGTACCTTC.

The table lists this clone with a count of one. CDR3: CASTQPGLAGVIGLNEQFF. CDR3 sequence (DNA): TGTGCCAGCACCCAGCCGGGACTAGCGGGAGTTATTGGCCTTAATGAGCAGTTCTTC. This sequence joins TRBV7-2 and TRBJ2-1; 14 bases match TRBD2. This CDR3 region has 19 residues. Germline values: CDR1 SGHTA, CDR2 FQGNSA. Unmatched junction bases numbered 18, after V lost 7 bases and J lost 7 bases.

The chain is built from TRBV4-3 and TRBJ1-5, with D possibly matching TRBD1 (5 bases). The CDR3 is 15 residues long. In germline, CDR1 is LGHNA, CDR2 YSLEER. Between the trimmed V and J ends, which lost 1 base and 4 bases, there was a span of 11 bases. CDR3 sequence: CASSQAWGANQPQHF. CDR3 bases: TGCGCCAGCAGCCAAGCTTGGGGCGCGAATCAGCCCCAGCATTTT.

The chain employs TRBV10-3 and TRBJ1-2; D gene ambiguous. The CDR3 spans 12 residues. Trimming cost V 0 bases and J 8 bases, with 7 bases left between them. Germline assignment: CDR1 ENHRY and CDR2 SYGVKD. In DNA form, the CDR3 reads TGTGCCATCAGTGAGTCGGGATCAGGCTACACCTTC. Its translation: CAISESGSGYTF.

This chain connects TRBV11-1 to TRBJ2-3; D is unresolved. CDR3 length: 14 residues. Germline-derived CDR1 and CDR2 are SGHAT and FQDESV (reference sequence). The V gene lost 6 bases and the J gene lost 4 bases, with 14 bases spanning the gap. CDR3 sequence (DNA): TGTGCCAGCAGTCCGGGTTCTAGACCAGATACGCAGTATTTT. Residues: CASSPGSRPDTQYF.

V usage is TRBV11-2 and J usage is TRBJ2-1; 9 bases agree with TRBD1. Germline V lookup: CDR1 SGHAT, CDR2 FQNNGV. This CDR3 region has 17 residues. With V trimmed by 1 base and J by 2 bases, 6 bases remained unmatched. CDR3 protein: CASSLVRGTGPYNEQFF. CDR3 DNA sequence: TGTGCCAGCAGCTTAGTGAGGGGGACAGGGCCCTACAATGAGCAGTTCTTC.

The genes are TRBV9 and TRBJ1-2; TRBD1 is a possible D gene (5 bases). V was clipped by 3 bases and J by 3 bases, with 12 bases between them. The CDR3 is 14 amino acids. CDR1 and CDR2 (germline): SGDLS, YYNGEE. CDR3 coding DNA: TGTGCCAGCAGCGGAACCGGAGGGGACTATGGCTACACCTTC. Amino acid sequence: CASSGTGGDYGYTF.

This CDR3 is CASSLGQTGSYGYTF. The CDR3 DNA reads as TGTGCCAGCAGCTTGGGCCAAACGGGGTCCTATGGCTACACCTTC. V usage is TRBV11-1 and J usage is TRBJ1-2; D unclear. CDR1 and CDR2 from the germline V gene are SGHAT and FQDESV (reference sequence). The CDR3 has 15 amino acids. Between the trimmed V and J ends, which lost 3 bases and 4 bases, there was a span of 15 bases.

The gene calls are TRBV4-3 and TRBJ1-4; D call uncertain. CDR3 length: 13 residues. V lost 0 bases, J lost 8 bases, and 7 bases lay in between. The germline V gene has CDR1 LGHNA and CDR2 YSLEER. CDR3 loop: CASSQDKGEKLFF. The CDR3, as DNA: TGCGCCAGCAGCCAAGATAAAGGGGAAAAACTGTTTTTT.

This chain links TRBV9 with TRBJ1-2; perhaps TRBD1 as D (6 bases). Trimming left V 3 bases short and J 1 base short, with 10 bases between. Germline V gene sequence: CDR1 SGDLS, CDR2 YYNGEE. The CDR3 is made up of 14 amino acids. Here the CDR3 DNA reads TGTGCCAGCAGCGGCGGAGGGGGTAACTATGGCTACACCTTC. The encoded protein is CASSGGGGNYGYTF.

The chain joins TRBV4-1 to TRBJ2-5, with D possibly being TRBD1 or TRBD2 (6 bases each). There are 15 residues in the CDR3. CDR1 is MGHRA and CDR2 is YSYEKL in the germline V gene. Trimming removed 4 bases at V and 3 bases at J, with 15 bases between. CDR3 nucleotides: TGCGCCAGCAGCCGAATAAGGGGGGAGAAAGAGACCCAGTACTTC. It encodes CASSRIRGEKETQYF.

CDR3 in amino acids: CASNPWTGQGNNEQFF. The CDR3 DNA reads TGTGCCAGCAACCCTTGGACGGGACAGGGAAACAATGAGCAGTTCTTC. The chain joins TRBV11-2 to TRBJ2-1; 9 bases are a match to TRBD1. V trimming: 7 bases; J trimming: 5 bases; junction bases outside the gene matches: 12. In germline, CDR1 is SGHAT, CDR2 FQNNGV. CDR3 length: 16 residues.

The V gene is TRBV23-1, the J gene TRBJ1-5, with 9 bases identical to TRBD1. TRBV23-1 is an ORF; its function is uncertain. V lost 4 bases, J lost 6 bases, and 19 bases stayed unmatched. This CDR3 is 19 amino acids long. CDR3 region: CASSPEAPNRGQMSQPQHF. The CDR3 DNA follows: TGCGCCAGCAGTCCGGAAGCCCCAAACAGGGGGCAGATGAGTCAGCCCCAGCATTTT.

This chain connects TRBV6-4 to TRBJ2-3; TRBD2 is a possible D gene (6 bases). Trimming pared 5 bases from V and 2 bases from J, leaving 8 bases between. The CDR3 loop spans 13 amino acids. CDR1 and CDR2 (germline): MRHNA, SNTAGT. The CDR3 spells CASSRESTDTQYF. The DNA of the CDR3 is TGTGCCAGCAGTCGGGAGTCCACAGATACGCAGTATTTT.

The chain recombines TRBV9 with TRBJ2-1; 10 bases align to TRBD2. Germline V CDR1 and CDR2: SGDLS, YYNGEE. With 6 bases clipped from V and 4 bases from J, the junction kept 4 bases outside the gene matches. The CDR3 is 14 amino acids. The CDR3 here is CASTRTSGYNEQFF. As DNA, the CDR3 is TGTGCCAGCACCCGGACTAGCGGATACAATGAGCAGTTCTTC.

The chain uses TRBV27 and TRBJ2-1; tentative D call: TRBD1 (6 bases). Germline V gene data show CDR1 as MNHEY and CDR2 as SMNVEV (reference sequence). The CDR3 is made up of 16 amino acids. V was pared by 5 bases and J by 4 bases, with 18 bases between. This CDR3 is CASSLTPDRIYNEQFF. DNA for the CDR3: TGTGCCAGCAGTCTCACCCCCGACAGGATATACAATGAGCAGTTCTTC.

The chain joins TRBV7-8 to TRBJ1-2, with D unresolved. Germline CDR1 SGHVS, CDR2 FQNEAQ. This CDR3 is built from 13 residues. Between the trimmed V and J ends, which lost 1 base and 7 bases, there was a span of 10 bases. The CDR3 DNA sequence: TGTGCCAGCAGCTTAGTAACGTTCGGTGGCTACACCTTC. Translation gives CASSLVTFGGYTF.

The chain employs TRBV11-2 and TRBJ1-1; no reliable D call. The V end was cut by 7 bases, the J end by 0 bases, with 9 bases between. CDR1 SGHAT and CDR2 FQNNGV come from the germline V gene. The CDR3 extends over 13 amino acids. The CDR3 DNA is TGTGCCAGCATGGTACGGTTGAACACTGAAGCTTTCTTT. Protein sequence: CASMVRLNTEAFF. Full variable domain (rest looked up from reference TRBV11-2 and TRBJ1-1): EAGVAQSPRYKIIEKRQSVAFWCNPISGHATLYWYQQILGQGPKLLIQFQNNGVVDDSQLPKDRFSAERLKGVDSTLKIQPAKLEDSAVYLCASMVRLNTEAFFGQGTRLTVV.

This rearrangement joins TRBV30 to TRBJ1-2; D not certain. CDR1 is GTSNPN, CDR2 SVGIG, per germline (reference sequence). This CDR3 spans 12 amino acids. V dropped 0 bases and J dropped 8 bases, with 10 bases sitting between them. The CDR3 spells CAWSVLIRGYTF. CDR3 sequence (DNA): TGTGCCTGGAGTGTACTGATTCGCGGCTACACCTTC.